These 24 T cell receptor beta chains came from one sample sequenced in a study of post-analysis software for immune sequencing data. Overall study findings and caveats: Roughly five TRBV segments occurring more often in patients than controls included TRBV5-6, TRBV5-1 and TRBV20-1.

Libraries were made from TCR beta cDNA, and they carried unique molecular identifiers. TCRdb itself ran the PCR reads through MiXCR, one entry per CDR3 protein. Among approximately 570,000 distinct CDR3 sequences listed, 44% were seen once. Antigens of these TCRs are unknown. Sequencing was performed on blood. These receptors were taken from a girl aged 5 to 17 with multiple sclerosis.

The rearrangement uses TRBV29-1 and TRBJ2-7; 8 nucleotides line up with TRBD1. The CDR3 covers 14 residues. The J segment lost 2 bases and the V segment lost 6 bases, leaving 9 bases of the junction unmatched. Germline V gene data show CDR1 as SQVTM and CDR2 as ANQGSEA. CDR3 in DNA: TGCAGCGTCACAGTAGGACAGGGACCCTACGAGCAGTACTTC. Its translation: CSVTVGQGPYEQYF.

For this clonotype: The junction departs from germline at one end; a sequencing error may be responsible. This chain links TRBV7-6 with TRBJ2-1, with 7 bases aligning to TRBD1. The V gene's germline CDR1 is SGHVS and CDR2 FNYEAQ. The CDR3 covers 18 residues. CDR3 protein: CVSSPEMPDRFSYNEQFF. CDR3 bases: TGTGTCAGCAGCCCCGAAATGCCGGACAGGTTCTCCTACAATGAGCAGTTCTTC.

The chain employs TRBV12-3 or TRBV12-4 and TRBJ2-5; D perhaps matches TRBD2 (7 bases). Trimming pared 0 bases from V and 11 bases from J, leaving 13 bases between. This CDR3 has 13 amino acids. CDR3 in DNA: TGTGCCAGCAGTTTAGCGGGGGGGCCGGGGCAGTACTTC. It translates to CASSLAGGPGQYF.

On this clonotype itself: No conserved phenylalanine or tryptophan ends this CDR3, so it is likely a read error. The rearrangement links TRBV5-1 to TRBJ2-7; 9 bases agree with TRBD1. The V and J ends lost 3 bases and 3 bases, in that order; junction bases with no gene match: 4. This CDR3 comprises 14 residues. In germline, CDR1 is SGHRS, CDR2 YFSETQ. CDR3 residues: CASSSQGAGYEQYI. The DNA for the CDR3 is TGCGCCAGCAGCTCACAGGGGGCTGGCTACGAGCAGTACATA.

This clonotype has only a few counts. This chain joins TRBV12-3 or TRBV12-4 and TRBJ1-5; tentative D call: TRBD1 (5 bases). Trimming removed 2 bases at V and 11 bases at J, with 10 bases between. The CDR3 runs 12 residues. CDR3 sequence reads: CASSLRRRAQHF. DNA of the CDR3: TGTGCCAGCAGTTTACGACGCAGGGCCCAGCATTTT.

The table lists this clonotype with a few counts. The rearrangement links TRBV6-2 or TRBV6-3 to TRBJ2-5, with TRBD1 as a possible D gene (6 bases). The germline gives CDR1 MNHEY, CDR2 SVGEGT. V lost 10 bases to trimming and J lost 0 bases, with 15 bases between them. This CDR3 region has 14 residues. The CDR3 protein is CATVDRAYQETQYF. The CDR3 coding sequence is TGTGCCACCGTGGACAGAGCGTACCAAGAGACCCAGTACTTC.

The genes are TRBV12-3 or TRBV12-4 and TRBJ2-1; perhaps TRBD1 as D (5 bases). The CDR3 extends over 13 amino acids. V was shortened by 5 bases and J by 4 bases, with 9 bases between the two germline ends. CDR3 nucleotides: TGTGCCAGCAGTATCACAGGTTACAATGAGCAGTTCTTC. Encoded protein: CASSITGYNEQFF.

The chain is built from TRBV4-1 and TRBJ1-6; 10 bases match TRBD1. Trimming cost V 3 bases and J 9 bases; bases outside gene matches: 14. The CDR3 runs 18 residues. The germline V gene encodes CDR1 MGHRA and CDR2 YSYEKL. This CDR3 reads CASSHLGEPGQGSSPLHF. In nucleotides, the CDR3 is TGCGCCAGCAGCCATTTGGGGGAACCGGGACAGGGGAGTTCACCCCTCCACTTT.

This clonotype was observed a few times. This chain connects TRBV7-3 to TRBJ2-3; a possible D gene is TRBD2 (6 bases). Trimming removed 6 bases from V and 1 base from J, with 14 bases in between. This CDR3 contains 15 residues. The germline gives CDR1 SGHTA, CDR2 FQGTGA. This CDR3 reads CASRLTSGGTDTQYF. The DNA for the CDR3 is TGTGCCAGCAGACTGACTAGTGGTGGCACAGATACGCAGTATTTT. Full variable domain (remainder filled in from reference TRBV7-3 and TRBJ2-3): GAGVSQTPSNKVTEKGKYVELRCDPISGHTALYWYRQSLGQGPEFLIYFQGTGAADDSGLPNDRFFAVRPEGSVSTLKIQRTERGDSAVYLCASRLTSGGTDTQYFGPGTRLTVL.

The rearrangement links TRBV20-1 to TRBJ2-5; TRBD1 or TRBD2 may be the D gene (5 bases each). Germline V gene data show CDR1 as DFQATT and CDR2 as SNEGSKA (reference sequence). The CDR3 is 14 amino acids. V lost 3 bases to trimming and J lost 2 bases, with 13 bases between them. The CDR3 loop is CSARSRDRQETQYF. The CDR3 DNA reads TGCAGTGCTAGGAGCCGGGACCGGCAAGAGACCCAGTACTTC.

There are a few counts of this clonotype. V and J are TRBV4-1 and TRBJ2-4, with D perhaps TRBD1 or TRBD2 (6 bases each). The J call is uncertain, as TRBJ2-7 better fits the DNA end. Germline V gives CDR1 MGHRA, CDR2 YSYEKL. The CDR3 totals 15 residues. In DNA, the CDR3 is TGCGCCAGCAGCCCCGCTGAGGGGGGCGTCTACGAGCAGTACTTC. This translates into CASSPAEGGVYEQYF.

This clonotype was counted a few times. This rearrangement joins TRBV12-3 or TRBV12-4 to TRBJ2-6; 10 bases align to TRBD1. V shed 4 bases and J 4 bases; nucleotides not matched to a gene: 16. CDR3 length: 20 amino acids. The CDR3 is CASSSTPGQGRSIGANVLTF. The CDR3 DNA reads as TGTGCCAGCAGTTCAACGCCGGGACAGGGGCGATCTATCGGGGCCAACGTCCTGACTTTC.

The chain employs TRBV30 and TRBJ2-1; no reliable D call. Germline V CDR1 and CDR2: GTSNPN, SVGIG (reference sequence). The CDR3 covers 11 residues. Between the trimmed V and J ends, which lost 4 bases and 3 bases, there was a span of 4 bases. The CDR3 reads CAWNSYNEQFF. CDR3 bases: TGTGCCTGGAACAGCTACAATGAGCAGTTCTTC. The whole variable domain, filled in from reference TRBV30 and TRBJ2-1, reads SQTIHQWPATLVQPVGSPLSLECTVEGTSNPNLYWYRQAAGRGLQLLFYSVGIGQISSEVPQNLSASRPQDRQFILSSKKLLLSDSGFYLCAWNSYNEQFFGPGTRLTVL.

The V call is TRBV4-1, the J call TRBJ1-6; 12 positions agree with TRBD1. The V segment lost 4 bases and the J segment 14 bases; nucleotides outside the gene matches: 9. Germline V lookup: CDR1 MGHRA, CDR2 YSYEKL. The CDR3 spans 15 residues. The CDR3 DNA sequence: TGCGCCAGCAGCCCCGAAGGGACAGGGGGCCGAACCCTCCACTTT. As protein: CASSPEGTGGRTLHF.

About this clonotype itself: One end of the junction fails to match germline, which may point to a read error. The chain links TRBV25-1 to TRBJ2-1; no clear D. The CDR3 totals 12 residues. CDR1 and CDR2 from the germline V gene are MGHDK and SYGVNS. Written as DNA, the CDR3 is TGTACCAGCAGTGAACCCACCAATGAGCAGTTCTTC. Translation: CTSSEPTNEQFF.

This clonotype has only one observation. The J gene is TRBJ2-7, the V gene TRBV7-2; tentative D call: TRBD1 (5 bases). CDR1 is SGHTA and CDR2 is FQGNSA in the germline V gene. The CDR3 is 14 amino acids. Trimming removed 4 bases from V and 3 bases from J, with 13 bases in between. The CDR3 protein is CASSSGPALYEQYF. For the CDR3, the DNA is TGTGCCAGCAGCTCAGGGCCAGCACTCTACGAGCAGTACTTC.

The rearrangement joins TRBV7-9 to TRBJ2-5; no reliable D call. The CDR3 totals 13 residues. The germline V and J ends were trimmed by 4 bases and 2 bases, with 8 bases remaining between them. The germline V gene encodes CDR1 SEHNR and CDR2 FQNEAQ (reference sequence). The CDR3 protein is CASSSWRQETQYF. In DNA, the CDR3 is TGTGCCAGCAGCTCTTGGAGACAAGAGACCCAGTACTTC.

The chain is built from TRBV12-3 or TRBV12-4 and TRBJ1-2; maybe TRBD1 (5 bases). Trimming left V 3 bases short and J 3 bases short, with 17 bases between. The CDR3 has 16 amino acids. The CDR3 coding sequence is TGTGCCAGCAGTTTCCCCCGCAGGCTGGGGCACTATGGCTACACCTTC. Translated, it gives CASSFPRRLGHYGYTF.

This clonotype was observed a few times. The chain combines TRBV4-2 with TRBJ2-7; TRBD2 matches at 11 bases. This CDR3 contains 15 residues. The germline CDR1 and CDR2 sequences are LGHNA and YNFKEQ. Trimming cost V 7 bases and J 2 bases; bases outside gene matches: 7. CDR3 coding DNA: TGTGCCAGCACCGGCGGGGGACTAGCGGCCTACGAGCAGTACTTC. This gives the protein CASTGGGLAAYEQYF.

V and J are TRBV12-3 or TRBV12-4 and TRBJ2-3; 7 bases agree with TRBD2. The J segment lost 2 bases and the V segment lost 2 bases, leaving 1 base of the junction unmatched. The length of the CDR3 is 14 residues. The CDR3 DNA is TGTGCCAGCAGTTTACTAGCGGTCACAGATACGCAGTATTTT. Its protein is CASSLLAVTDTQYF.

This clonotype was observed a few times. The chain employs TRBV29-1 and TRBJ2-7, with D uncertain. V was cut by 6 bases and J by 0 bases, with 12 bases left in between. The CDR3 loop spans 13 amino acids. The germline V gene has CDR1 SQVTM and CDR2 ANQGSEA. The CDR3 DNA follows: TGCAGCGTCCTGAGGCCGGGCTCCTACGAGCAGTACTTC. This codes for CSVLRPGSYEQYF.

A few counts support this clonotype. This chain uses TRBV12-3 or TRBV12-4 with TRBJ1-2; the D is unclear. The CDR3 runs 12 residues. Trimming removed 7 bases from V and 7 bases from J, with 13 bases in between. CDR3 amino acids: CASISRDLGYTF. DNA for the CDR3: TGTGCCAGCATTTCCAGAGACCTTGGCTACACCTTC.

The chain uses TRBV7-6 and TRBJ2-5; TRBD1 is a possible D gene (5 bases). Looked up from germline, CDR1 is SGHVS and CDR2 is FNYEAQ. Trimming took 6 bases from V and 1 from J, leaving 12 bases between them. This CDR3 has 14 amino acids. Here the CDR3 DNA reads TGTGCCAGCAGTCGTCAAGGGGTCCAAGAGACCCAGTACTTC. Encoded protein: CASSRQGVQETQYF.

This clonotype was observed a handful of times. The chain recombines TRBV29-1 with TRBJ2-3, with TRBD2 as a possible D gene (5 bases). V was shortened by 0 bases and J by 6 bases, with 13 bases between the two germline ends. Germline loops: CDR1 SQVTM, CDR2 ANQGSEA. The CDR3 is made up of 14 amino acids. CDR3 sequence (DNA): TGCAGCGTTGAAGATCTAGCCCACCCCGATACGCAGTATTTT. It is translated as CSVEDLAHPDTQYF.